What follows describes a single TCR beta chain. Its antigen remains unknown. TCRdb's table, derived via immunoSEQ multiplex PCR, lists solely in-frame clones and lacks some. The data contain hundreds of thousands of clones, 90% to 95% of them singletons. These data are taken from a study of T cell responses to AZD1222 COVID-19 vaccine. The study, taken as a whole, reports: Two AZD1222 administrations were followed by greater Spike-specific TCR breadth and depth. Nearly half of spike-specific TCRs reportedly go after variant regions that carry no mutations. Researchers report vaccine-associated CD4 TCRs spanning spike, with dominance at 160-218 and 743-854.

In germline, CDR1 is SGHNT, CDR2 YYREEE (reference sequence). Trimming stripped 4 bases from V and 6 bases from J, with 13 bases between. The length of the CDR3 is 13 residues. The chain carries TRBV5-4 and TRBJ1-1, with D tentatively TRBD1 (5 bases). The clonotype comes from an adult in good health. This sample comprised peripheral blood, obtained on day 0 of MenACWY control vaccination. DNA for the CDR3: TGTGCCAGCAGCCAGCAGGGTAGCGCTGAAGCTTTCTTT. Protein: CASSQQGSAEAFF.